Listed below are T cell receptor beta chains from one sample, sequenced in a study of cytomegalovirus exposure and HLA in healthy donors. Repertoires were generated with immunoSEQ multiplex PCR, while TCRdb's copy carries only in-frame clones and drops some. The sample comprises roughly 200,000 clones, approximately 80% of which are singletons, and 1.5% to 2% rests with the top ten. Sequenced: PBMCs. Source of these receptors: a young woman in good health and CMV-seronegative. Each CDR3 is given with its conserved first and last residue. Each record gives: CDR3 protein, CDR3 DNA, D gene, J gene, clone size, V gene. A D gene is named only where the DNA matches it firmly. The size of a clone is reported for some rows only, either as once, few or many, or as a class for expanded clones.

CASTEGANEKLFF | TGTGCCAGCACAGAAGGAGCTAATGAAAAACTGTTTTTT | NA | TRBJ1-4 | NA | TRBV2
CASSLEVGPGGNQPQHF | TGTGCCAGCAGTTTAGAGGTCGGGCCAGGGGGCAATCAGCCCCAGCATTTT | NA | TRBJ1-5 | NA | TRBV27
CSSSPRSVADYNEQFF | TGTTCCAGCAGCCCTCGGTCGGTAGCGGACTACAATGAGCAGTTCTTC | NA | TRBJ2-1 | NA | TRBV7-9
CASSQGHLAYEQYF | TGTGCCAGCAGTCAGGGACACTTGGCCTACGAGCAGTACTTC | NA | TRBJ2-7 | NA | TRBV6-6
CSAQGKSGQGSGTEAFF | TGCAGCGCCCAAGGTAAATCGGGACAGGGATCGGGCACTGAAGCTTTCTTT | TRBD1 | TRBJ1-1 | NA | TRBV29-1
CASSSSGSLPYNEQFF | TGTGCCAGCAGCTCTAGCGGGAGTTTACCCTACAATGAGCAGTTCTTC | TRBD2 | TRBJ2-1 | few | TRBV5-4
CASSFSSYNSPLHF | TGTGCCAGCAGTTTCAGCTCCTATAATTCACCCCTCCACTTT | NA | TRBJ1-6 | NA | TRBV27
CASSGGRPSYNEQFF | TGTGCCAGCAGCGGTGGGAGACCTTCCTACAATGAGCAGTTCTTC | NA | TRBJ2-1 | NA | TRBV7-8
CASNLGARSSNQPQHF | TGTGCCAGTAACCTAGGGGCGCGGAGTAGCAATCAGCCCCAGCATTTT | NA | TRBJ1-5 | once | TRBV19
CASSLDQGGNTEAFF | TGTGCCAGCAGCTTAGATCAGGGGGGGAACACTGAAGCTTTCTTT | TRBD1 | TRBJ1-1 | NA | TRBV11-2
CASSPRGRANVLTF | TGTGCCAGCAGTCCCAGGGGGCGCGCCAACGTCCTGACTTTC | TRBD1 | TRBJ2-6 | NA | TRBV6-5
CASSFPTGETQYF | TGTGCCAGTAGTTTCCCGACTGGGGAGACCCAGTACTTC | NA | TRBJ2-5 | NA | TRBV19
CASSRKGQTSGIGSYNEQFF | TGTGCCAGTAGCCGAAAGGGGCAGACTAGCGGGATCGGCTCCTACAATGAGCAGTTCTTC | TRBD2 | TRBJ2-1 | NA | TRBV19
CASSGPRGGSYEQYF | TGTGCCAGCAGTGGTCCAAGGGGAGGCTCCTACGAGCAGTACTTC | NA | TRBJ2-7 | NA | TRBV6-5
CASSTGLAGVSTGELFF | TGCGCCAGCAGCACGGGACTAGCGGGAGTGAGTACCGGGGAGCTGTTTTTT | TRBD2 | TRBJ2-2 | NA | TRBV5-1
CASRGGPGNQPQHF | TGTGCCAGTAGGGGGGGGCCGGGCAATCAGCCCCAGCATTTT | NA | TRBJ1-5 | NA | TRBV19
CATRKNTGELFF | TGTGCCACTCGTAAGAACACCGGGGAGCTGTTTTTT | NA | TRBJ2-2 | NA | TRBV15
CASGSRTGQGGLYTEAFF | TGTGCTAGTGGTTCTAGGACGGGACAGGGAGGGTTGTACACTGAAGCTTTCTTT | TRBD1 | TRBJ1-1 | NA | TRBV12-5
CASSYSRLAGETQYF | TGTGCCAGCAGTTACTCGAGACTAGCGGGAGAGACCCAGTACTTC | TRBD2 | TRBJ2-5 | NA | TRBV6-5
CASSMEAGNQPQHF | TGTGCCAGTAGTATGGAGGCAGGCAATCAGCCCCAGCATTTT | NA | TRBJ1-5 | NA | TRBV19
CASSPTSGIYSNQPQHF | TGTGCCAGCAGTCCCACCTCAGGGATCTATAGCAATCAGCCCCAGCATTTT | NA | TRBJ1-5 | NA | TRBV28